This passage covers 8 T cell receptor beta chains from one sample sequenced in a study of T-cell reconstitution after alpha-beta-depleted transplantation in children. Using unique molecular identifiers, the investigators prepared the TCRbeta library. TCRdb analysed the PCR reads with MiXCR anew, one entry per CDR3 protein. The data show about 580,000 distinct CDR3 sequences, 23% seen once. Sequenced material: PBMCs, mostly from graft donor cells, taken 360 days after TCRalphabeta/CD19-depleted stem cell transplant. These receptors were taken from a boy under three years old who had a stem cell transplant for acute myeloid leukemia, so the T cells may come from the graft donor.

The chain uses TRBV7-9 and TRBJ1-1, with a possible D match to TRBD1 (5 bases). CDR3 length: 15 amino acids. CDR1 SEHNR and CDR2 FQNEAQ come from the germline V gene (reference sequence). V was clipped by 5 bases and J by 5 bases, with 18 bases between them. Here the CDR3 reads CASSHNNPRGTEAFF. CDR3 nucleotide sequence: TGTGCCAGCAGCCACAATAACCCTCGGGGGACTGAAGCTTTCTTT.

This clonotype was observed many times. The chain uses TRBV5-1 and TRBJ2-4, with D perhaps given as TRBD1 or TRBD2 (6 bases each). CDR3 length equals 14 residues. V gave up 6 bases and J gave up 3 bases, with 13 bases separating them. Per germline, CDR1 SGHRS and CDR2 YFSETQ. The CDR3: CASKVGGGKNIQYF. The DNA of the CDR3 is TGCGCCAGCAAGGTGGGGGGCGGCAAAAACATTCAGTACTTC.

Many counts were recorded for this clonotype. The chain joins TRBV2 to TRBJ1-1, with 9 bases matching TRBD1. Trimming took 7 bases from V and 4 from J; bases not matched to a gene: 7. Germline V CDR1 and CDR2: SNHLY, FYNNEI. The CDR3 length is 14 residues. CDR3 in DNA: TGTGCCAGCACGGGACAGGGTAGGGGCACTGAAGCTTTCTTT. This encodes CASTGQGRGTEAFF.

This clonotype turned up a few times. This sequence joins TRBV29-1 and TRBJ2-3; TRBD1 or TRBD2 may be the D gene (5 bases each). Germline lookup yields CDR1 SQVTM and CDR2 ANQGSEA. The V end lost 6 bases, the J end lost 0 bases, and 19 bases lay between the germline ends. This CDR3 spans 16 amino acids. The CDR3 here is CSVARVRDPSTDTQYF. In DNA form, the CDR3 reads TGCAGCGTCGCCCGGGTTCGGGACCCAAGCACAGATACGCAGTATTTT.

This clonotype came up many times. This chain uses TRBV20-1 with TRBJ2-7; possibly TRBD2 for D (5 bases). The CDR3 totals 14 residues. Trimming pared 2 bases from V and 0 bases from J, leaving 11 bases between. In germline, CDR1 is DFQATT, CDR2 SNEGSKA (reference sequence). CDR3 protein: CSARWIRGSYEQYF. CDR3 in DNA: TGCAGTGCTAGATGGATTCGGGGCTCCTACGAGCAGTACTTC.

This clonotype was observed many times. The chain recombines TRBV29-1 with TRBJ2-1, with TRBD1 matching 8 bases. The length of the CDR3 is 14 residues. J was trimmed by 6 bases and V by 1 base; bases with no gene match: 5. Germline V lookup: CDR1 SQVTM, CDR2 ANQGSEA. The CDR3 DNA is TGCAGCGTTGAAGGGCAGGGGGCCTCCAATGAGCAGTTCTTC. Protein sequence: CSVEGQGASNEQFF.

This clonotype came up a few times. V is TRBV7-7 and J is TRBJ2-1, with 7 bases lining up with TRBD1. CDR1 and CDR2 from the germline V gene are SSHAT and FNYEAQ (reference sequence). V lost 5 bases and J lost 4; bases outside the gene matches: 8. The CDR3 has 15 amino acids. The CDR3 sequence: CASSPGDSFYNEQFF. The CDR3 region has the DNA TGTGCCAGCAGCCCAGGGGACAGTTTTTACAATGAGCAGTTCTTC.

This chain links TRBV7-6 with TRBJ1-1; D gene ambiguous. This CDR3 comprises 14 residues. The ends were cut back, 1 base at V and 1 base at J, with 7 bases in the middle. CDR1 and CDR2 (germline): SGHVS, FNYEAQ. The CDR3 DNA follows: TGTGCCAGCAGCTTAGGAGCACCGAACACTGAAGCTTTCTTT. This translates into CASSLGAPNTEAFF.